This TCR beta chain was identified during a study of T cell changes during pregnancy in multiple sclerosis. This table comes from immunoSEQ multiplex PCR, and its TCRdb copy is limited to in-frame clones, with some not included. The top ten clones hold 0.9% to 0.95% of a sample with tens of thousands of clones, 85% to 95% of them seen once. Trimming removed 4 bases from V and 2 bases from J; junction bases left unmatched: 7. Germline assignment: CDR1 SNHLY and CDR2 FYNNEI. This CDR3 contains 15 residues. The chain joins TRBV2 to TRBJ1-1, with 7 bases lining up with TRBD1. This clonotype was obtained from a female donor with multiple sclerosis, enrolled in a pregnancy study. The sequenced sample was peripheral blood, obtained before pregnancy. The CDR3 bases are TGTGCCAGCAGTGGGGTGACAGGGTTTAACACTGAAGCTTTCTTT. Translation gives CASSGVTGFNTEAFF.